This entry is about one TCR beta chain. The antigen is not known. One base away lies a much larger clone, so this may be a sequencing read error. Germline and genes: mouse. The missing CDR3 end, 4 residues past where the read stops, is filled in from the germline J gene. Distinct nucleotide sequences in the sample also encode this CDR3. This specimen belongs to a study of CD8+ T cells in alopecia areata. Overall study context: Skin-grafted approximately 7-10-week-old female C3H/HeJ mice received tissue from roughly 6-12-month-old C3H/HeJ donors with spontaneous alopecia. Overall study results and limits: There were also resident alphabeta T cells of normal skin sequenced in scalp samples. Affected lesional scalp, above all in alopecia totalis/universalis, was more clonal than normal scalp. Mouse data revealed clearer TCR sharing than patient data did, a gap possibly tied to HLA.

Germline V gene sequence: CDR1 FNHDT, CDR2 SITEND (reference sequence). The CDR3 consists of 12 residues. Trimming left V 3 bases short and J 1 base short, with 4 bases between. cDNA serving as the sequencing template came from extracted, reverse transcribed RNA. Sequencing was performed with immunoSEQ multiplex PCR; in TCRdb, only in-frame clones are kept and a portion is missing. The profile covers 250,000 or so clones, none occurring a single time. On the basis of CD4, CD8alpha, NKG2D, NKG2ACE and other markers, pooled cutaneous lymph node cells were sorted. The clonotype originates from a C3H/HeJ mouse with alopecia areata. MHC haplotype: H2-k. The V call is TRBV19, the J call TRBJ1-1; D call uncertain. Sequencing input: CD4+ T cells sorted from a lymph node. CDR3 DNA (partial): TGTGCCAGCAGTAACAAAAACACA. Translation: CASSNKNT. In full, the CDR3 reads CASSNKNTEVFF.